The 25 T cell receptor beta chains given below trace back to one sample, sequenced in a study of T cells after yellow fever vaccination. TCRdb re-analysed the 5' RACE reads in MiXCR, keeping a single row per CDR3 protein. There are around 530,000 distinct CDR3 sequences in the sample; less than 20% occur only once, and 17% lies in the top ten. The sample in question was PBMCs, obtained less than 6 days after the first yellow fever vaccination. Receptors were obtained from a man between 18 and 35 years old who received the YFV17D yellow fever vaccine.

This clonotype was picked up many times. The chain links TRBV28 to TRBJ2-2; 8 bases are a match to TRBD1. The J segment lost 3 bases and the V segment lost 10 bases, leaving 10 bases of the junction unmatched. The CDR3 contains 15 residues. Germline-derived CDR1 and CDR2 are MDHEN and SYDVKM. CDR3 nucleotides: TGTGCCATCCACGCCGGGACAGGATACACCGGGGAGCTGTTTTTT. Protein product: CAIHAGTGYTGELFF. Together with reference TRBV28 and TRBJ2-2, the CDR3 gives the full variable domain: DVKVTQSSRYLVKRTGEKVFLECVQDMDHENMFWYRQDPGLGLRLIYFSYDVKMKEKGDIPEGYSVSREKKERFSLILESASTNQTSMYLCAIHAGTGYTGELFFGEGSRLTVL.

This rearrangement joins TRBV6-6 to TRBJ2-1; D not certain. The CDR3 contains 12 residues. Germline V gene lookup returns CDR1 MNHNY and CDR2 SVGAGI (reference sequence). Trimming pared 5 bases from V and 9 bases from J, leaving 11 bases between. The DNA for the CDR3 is TGTGCCAGCAGTCCAGGTTATAGTGAGCAGTTCTTC. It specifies CASSPGYSEQFF.

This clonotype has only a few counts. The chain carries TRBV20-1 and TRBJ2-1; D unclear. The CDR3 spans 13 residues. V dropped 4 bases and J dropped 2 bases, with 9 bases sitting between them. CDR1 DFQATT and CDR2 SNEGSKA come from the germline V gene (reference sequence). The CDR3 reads CSATDGPYNEQFF. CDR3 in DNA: TGCAGTGCTACGGACGGTCCCTACAATGAGCAGTTCTTC.

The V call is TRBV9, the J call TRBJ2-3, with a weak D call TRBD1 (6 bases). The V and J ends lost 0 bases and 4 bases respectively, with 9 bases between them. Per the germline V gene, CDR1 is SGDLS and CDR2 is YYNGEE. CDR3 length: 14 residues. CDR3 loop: CASSVGGPSDTQYF. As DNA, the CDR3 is TGTGCCAGCAGCGTAGGGGGGCCCTCAGATACGCAGTATTTT. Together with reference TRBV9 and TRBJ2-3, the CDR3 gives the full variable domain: DSGVTQTPKHLITATGQRVTLRCSPRSGDLSVYWYQQSLDQGLQFLIQYYNGEERAKGNILERFSAQQFPDLHSELNLSSLELGDSALYFCASSVGGPSDTQYFGPGTRLTVL.

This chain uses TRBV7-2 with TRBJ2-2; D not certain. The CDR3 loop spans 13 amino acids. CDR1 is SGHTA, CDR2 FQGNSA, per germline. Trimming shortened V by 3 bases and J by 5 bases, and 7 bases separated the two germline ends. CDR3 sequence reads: CASSFIWTGELFF. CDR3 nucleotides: TGTGCCAGCAGCTTTATTTGGACCGGGGAGCTGTTTTTT.

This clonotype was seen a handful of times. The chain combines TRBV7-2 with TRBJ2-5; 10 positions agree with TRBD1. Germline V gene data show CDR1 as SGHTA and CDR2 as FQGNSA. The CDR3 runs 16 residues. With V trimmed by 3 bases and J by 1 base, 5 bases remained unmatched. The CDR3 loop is CASSFTGTGVQETQYF. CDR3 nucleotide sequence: TGTGCCAGCAGCTTTACCGGGACAGGGGTCCAAGAGACCCAGTACTTC.

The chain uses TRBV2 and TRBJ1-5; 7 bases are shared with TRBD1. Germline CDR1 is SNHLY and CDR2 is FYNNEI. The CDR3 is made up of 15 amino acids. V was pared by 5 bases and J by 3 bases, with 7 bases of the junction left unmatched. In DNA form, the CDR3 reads TGTGCCAGCAGTCCCGGGACAGAAAACAATCAGCCCCAGCATTTT. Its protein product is CASSPGTENNQPQHF.

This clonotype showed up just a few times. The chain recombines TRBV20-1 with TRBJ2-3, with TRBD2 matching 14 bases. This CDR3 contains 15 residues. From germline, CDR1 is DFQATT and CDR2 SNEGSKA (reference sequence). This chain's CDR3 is CSMRLAGGGTDTQYF. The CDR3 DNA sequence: TGCAGCATGAGACTAGCGGGGGGGGGCACAGATACGCAGTATTTT.

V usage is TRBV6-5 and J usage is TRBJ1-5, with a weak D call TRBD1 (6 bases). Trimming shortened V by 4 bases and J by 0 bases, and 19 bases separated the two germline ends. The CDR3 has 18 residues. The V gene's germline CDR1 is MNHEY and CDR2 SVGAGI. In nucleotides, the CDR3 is TGTGCCAGCAGTTCACTGACAGGAGTCCCTTATAGCAATCAGCCCCAGCATTTT. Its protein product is CASSSLTGVPYSNQPQHF.

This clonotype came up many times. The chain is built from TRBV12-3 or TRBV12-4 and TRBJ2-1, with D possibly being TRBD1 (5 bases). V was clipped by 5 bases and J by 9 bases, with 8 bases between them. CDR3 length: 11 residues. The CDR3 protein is CASSQGGEQFF. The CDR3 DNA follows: TGTGCCAGCAGTCAGGGCGGTGAGCAGTTCTTC.

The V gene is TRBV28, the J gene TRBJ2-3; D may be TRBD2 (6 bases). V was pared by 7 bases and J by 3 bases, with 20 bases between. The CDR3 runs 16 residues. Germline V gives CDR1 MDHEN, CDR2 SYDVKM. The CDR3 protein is CASTLGAGGLTDTQYF. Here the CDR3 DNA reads TGTGCCAGCACCCTAGGGGCCGGGGGTTTGACAGATACGCAGTATTTT. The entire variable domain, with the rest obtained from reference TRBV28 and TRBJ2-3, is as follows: DVKVTQSSRYLVKRTGEKVFLECVQDMDHENMFWYRQDPGLGLRLIYFSYDVKMKEKGDIPEGYSVSREKKERFSLILESASTNQTSMYLCASTLGAGGLTDTQYFGPGTRLTVL.

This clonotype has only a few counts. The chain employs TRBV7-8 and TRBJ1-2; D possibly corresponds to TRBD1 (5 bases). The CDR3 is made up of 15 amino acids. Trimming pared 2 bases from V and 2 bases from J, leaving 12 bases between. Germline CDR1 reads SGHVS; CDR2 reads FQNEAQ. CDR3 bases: TGTGCCAGCAGCTTATTCGGCAGGGCCAACTATGGCTACACCTTC. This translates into CASSLFGRANYGYTF.

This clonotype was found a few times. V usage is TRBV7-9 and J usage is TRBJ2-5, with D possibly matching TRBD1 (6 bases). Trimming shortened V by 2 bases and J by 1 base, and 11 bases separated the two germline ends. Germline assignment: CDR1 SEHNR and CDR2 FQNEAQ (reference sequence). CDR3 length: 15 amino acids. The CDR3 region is CASSLTGTTQETQYF. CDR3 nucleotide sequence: TGTGCCAGCAGCTTAACCGGGACAACCCAAGAGACCCAGTACTTC. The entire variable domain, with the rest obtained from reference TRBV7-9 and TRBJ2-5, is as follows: DTGVSQNPRHKITKRGQNVTFRCDPISEHNRLYWYRQTLGQGPEFLTYFQNEAQLEKSRLLSDRFSAERPKGSFSTLEIQRTEQGDSAMYLCASSLTGTTQETQYFGPGTRLLVL.

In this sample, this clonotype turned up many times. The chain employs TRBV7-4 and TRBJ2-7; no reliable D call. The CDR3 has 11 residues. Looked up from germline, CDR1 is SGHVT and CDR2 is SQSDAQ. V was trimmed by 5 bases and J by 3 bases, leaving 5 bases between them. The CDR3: CASSLNYEQYV. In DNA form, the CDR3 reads TGTGCCAGCAGCCTTAACTACGAGCAGTACGTC.

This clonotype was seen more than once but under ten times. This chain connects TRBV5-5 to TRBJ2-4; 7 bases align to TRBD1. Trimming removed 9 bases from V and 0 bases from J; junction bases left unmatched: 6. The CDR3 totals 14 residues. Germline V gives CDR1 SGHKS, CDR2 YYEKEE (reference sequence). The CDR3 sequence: CATQGELAKNIQYF. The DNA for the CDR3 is TGTGCCACCCAGGGGGAACTAGCCAAAAACATTCAGTACTTC.

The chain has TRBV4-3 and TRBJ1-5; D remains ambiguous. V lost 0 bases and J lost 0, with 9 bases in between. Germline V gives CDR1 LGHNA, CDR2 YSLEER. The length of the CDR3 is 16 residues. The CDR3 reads CASSQDLTDSNQPQHF. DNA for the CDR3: TGCGCCAGCAGCCAAGATCTTACAGATAGCAATCAGCCCCAGCATTTT.

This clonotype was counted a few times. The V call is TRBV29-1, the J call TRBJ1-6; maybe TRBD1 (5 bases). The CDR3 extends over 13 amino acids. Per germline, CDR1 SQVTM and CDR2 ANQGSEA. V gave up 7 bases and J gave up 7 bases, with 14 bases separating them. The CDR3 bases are TGCAGCGCAAGACAGACCACCAATTCACCCCTCCACTTT. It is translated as CSARQTTNSPLHF.

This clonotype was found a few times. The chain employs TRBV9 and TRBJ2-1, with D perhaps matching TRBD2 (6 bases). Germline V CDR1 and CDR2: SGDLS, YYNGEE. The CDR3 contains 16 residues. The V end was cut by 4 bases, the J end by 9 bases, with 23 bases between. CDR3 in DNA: TGTGCCAGCAGCCCACCTACGTCGGGACTTCGCAGTGAGCAGTTCTTC. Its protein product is CASSPPTSGLRSEQFF.

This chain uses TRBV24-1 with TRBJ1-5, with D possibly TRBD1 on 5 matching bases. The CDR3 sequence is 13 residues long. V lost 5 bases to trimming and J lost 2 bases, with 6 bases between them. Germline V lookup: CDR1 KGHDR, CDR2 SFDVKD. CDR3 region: CATSGDGNQPQHF. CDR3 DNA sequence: TGTGCCACCAGTGGGGACGGCAATCAGCCCCAGCATTTT.

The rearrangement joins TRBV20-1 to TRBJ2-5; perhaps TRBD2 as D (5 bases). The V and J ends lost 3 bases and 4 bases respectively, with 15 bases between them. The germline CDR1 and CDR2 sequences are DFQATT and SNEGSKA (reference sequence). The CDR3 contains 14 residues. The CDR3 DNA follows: TGCAGTGCTAGGAGGGAGATTAGGCGAGAGACCCAGTACTTC. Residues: CSARREIRRETQYF.

The CDR3 loop reads CSAAGNEQFF. In DNA form, the CDR3 reads TGCAGTGCTGCCGGCAATGAGCAGTTCTTC. The chain combines TRBV20-1 with TRBJ2-1; D not resolved. V was trimmed by 5 bases and J by 6 bases, leaving 5 bases between them. The CDR3 runs to 10 residues. Germline CDR1 DFQATT, CDR2 SNEGSKA (reference sequence).

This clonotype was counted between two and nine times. As DNA, the CDR3 is TGTGCCAGCAGCTTAGCCGAGGCCAATGGCTACACCTTC. As protein: CASSLAEANGYTF. V usage is TRBV7-2 and J usage is TRBJ1-2; no definite D call. Germline V gene data show CDR1 as SGHTA and CDR2 as FQGNSA. This CDR3 comprises 13 residues. V was trimmed by 0 bases and J by 6 bases, leaving 8 bases between them.

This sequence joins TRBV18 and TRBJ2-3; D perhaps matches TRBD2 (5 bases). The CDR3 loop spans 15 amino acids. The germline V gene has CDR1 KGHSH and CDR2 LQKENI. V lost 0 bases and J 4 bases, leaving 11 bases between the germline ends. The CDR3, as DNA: TGTGCCAGCTCACCACCCTCTAGCCCGCCAGATACGCAGTATTTT. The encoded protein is CASSPPSSPPDTQYF.

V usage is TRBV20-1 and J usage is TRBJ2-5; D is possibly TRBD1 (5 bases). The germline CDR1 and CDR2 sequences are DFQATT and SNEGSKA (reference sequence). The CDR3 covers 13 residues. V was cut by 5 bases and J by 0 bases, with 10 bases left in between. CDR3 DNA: TGCAGTGCTCTCGCCAGGGACCAAGAGACCCAGTACTTC. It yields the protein CSALARDQETQYF.

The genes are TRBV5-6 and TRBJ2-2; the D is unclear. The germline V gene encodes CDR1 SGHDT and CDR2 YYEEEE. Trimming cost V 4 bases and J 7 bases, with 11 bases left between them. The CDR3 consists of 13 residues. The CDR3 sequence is CASSVGSNGELFF. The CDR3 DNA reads TGTGCCAGCAGCGTAGGAAGTAACGGGGAGCTGTTTTTT.